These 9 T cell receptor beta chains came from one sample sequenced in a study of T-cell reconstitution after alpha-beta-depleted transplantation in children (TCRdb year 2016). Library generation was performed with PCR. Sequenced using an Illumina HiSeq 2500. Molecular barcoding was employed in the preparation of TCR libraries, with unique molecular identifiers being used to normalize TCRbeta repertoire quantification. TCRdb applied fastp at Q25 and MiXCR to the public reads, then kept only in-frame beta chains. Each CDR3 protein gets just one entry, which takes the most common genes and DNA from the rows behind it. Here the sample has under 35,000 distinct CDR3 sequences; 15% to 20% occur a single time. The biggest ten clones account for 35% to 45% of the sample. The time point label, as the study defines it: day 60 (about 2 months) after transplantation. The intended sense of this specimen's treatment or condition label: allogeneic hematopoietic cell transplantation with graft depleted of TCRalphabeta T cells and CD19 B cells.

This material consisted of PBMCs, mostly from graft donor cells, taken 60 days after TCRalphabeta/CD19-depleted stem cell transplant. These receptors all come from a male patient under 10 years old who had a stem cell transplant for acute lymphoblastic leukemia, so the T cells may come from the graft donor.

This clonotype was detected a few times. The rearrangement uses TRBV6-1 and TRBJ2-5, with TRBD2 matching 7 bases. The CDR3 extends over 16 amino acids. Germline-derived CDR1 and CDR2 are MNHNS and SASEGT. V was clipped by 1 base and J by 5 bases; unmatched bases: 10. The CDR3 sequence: CASSEVLRGTGETQYF. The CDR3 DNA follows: TGTGCCAGCAGTGAAGTTCTGCGGGGGACGGGTGAGACCCAGTACTTC.

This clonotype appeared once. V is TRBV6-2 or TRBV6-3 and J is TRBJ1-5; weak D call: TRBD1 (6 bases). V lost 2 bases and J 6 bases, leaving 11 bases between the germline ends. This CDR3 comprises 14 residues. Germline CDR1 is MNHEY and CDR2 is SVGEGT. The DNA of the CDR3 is TGTGCCAGCAGTTACCAGGGAGGGGGTCAGCCCCAGCATTTT. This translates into CASSYQGGGQPQHF.

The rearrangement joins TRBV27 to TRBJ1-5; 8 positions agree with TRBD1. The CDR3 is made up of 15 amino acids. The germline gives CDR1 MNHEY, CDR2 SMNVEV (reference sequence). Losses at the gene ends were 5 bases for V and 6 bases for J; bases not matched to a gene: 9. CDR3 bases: TGTGCCAGCAGTCTGACAGGGGAATGGGGTCAGCCCCAGCATTTT. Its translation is CASSLTGEWGQPQHF.

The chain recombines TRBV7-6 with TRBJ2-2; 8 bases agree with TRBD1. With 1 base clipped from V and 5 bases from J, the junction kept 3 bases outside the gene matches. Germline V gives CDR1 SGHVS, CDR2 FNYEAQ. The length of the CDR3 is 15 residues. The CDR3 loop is CASSLGQGSTGELFF. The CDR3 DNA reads TGTGCCAGCAGCTTAGGACAGGGGAGTACCGGGGAGCTGTTTTTT.

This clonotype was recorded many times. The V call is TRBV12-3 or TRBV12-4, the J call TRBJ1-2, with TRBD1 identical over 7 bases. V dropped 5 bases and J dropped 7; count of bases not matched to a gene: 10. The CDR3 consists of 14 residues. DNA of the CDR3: TGTGCCAGCAGTCCAGGCCAGGGGGTCGTTGGCTACACCTTC. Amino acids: CASSPGQGVVGYTF.

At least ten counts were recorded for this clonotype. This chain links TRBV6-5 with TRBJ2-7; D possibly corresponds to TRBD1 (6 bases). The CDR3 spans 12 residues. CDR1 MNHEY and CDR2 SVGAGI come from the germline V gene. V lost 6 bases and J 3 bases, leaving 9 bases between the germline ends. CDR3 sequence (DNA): TGTGCCAGCAGGGACAGCCTCTACGAGCAGTACTTC. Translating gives CASRDSLYEQYF.

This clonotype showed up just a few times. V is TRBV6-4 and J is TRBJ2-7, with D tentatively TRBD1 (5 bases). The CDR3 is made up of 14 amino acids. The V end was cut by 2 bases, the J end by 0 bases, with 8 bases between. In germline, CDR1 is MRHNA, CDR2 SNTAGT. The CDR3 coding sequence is TGTGCCAGCAGTGACAGGGGTCACTCCTACGAGCAGTACTTC. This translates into CASSDRGHSYEQYF.

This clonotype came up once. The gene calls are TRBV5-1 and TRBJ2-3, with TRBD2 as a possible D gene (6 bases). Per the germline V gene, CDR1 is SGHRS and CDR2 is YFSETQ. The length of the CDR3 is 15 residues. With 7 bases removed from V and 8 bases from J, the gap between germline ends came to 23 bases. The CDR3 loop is CASGESRGKGLTQYF. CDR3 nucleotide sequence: TGCGCCAGCGGAGAGTCGCGGGGCAAAGGTCTTACGCAGTATTTT. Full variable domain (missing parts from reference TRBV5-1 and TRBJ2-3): KAGVTQTPRYLIKTRGQQVTLSCSPISGHRSVSWYQQTPGQGLQFLFEYFSETQRNKGNFPGRFSGRQFSNSRSEMNVSTLELGDSALYLCASGESRGKGLTQYFGPGTRLTVL.

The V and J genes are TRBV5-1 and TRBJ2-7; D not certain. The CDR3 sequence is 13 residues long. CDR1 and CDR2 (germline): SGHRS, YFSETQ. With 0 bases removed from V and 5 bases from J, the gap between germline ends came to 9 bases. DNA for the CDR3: TGCGCCAGCAGCTTGGAAAGGGCCCACGAGCAGTACTTC. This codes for CASSLERAHEQYF.